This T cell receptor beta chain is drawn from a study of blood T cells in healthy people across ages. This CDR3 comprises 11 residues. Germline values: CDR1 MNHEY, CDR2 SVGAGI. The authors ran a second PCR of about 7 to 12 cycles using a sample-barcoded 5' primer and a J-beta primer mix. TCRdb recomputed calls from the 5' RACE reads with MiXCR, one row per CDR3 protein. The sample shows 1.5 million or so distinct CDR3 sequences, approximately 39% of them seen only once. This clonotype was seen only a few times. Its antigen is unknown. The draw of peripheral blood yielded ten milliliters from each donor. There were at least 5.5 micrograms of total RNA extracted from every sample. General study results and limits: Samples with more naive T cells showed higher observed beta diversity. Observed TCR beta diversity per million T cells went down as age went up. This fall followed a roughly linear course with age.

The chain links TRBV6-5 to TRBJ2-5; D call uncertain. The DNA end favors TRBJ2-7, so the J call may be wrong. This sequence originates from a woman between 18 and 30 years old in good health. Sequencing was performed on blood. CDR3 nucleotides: TGTGCCAGAGACCGCGGCTACGAGCAGTACTTC. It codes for CARDRGYEQYF.